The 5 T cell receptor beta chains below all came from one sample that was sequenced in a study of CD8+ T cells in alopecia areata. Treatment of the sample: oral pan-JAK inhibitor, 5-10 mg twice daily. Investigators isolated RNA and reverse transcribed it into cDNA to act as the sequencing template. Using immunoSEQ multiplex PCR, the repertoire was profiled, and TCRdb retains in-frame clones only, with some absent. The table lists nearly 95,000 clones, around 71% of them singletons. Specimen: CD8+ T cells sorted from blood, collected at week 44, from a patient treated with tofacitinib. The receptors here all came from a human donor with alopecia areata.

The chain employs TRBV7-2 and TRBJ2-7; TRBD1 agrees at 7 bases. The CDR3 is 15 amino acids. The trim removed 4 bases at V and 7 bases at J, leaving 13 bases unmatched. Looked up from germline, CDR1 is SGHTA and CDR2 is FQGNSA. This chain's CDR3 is CASSSGTDSLGEQYF. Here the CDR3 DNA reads TGTGCCAGCAGCTCAGGGACAGACTCCCTGGGGGAGCAGTACTTC.

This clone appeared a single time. This CDR3 reads CASSSPGEAFF. CDR3 sequence (DNA): TGTGCCAGCAGCTCCCCTGGTGAAGCTTTCTTT. The V and J genes are TRBV13 and TRBJ1-1; unclear D gene. Trimming removed 4 bases at V and 7 bases at J, with 7 bases between. Germline values: CDR1 PRHDT, CDR2 FYEKMQ (reference sequence). The CDR3 loop spans 11 amino acids.

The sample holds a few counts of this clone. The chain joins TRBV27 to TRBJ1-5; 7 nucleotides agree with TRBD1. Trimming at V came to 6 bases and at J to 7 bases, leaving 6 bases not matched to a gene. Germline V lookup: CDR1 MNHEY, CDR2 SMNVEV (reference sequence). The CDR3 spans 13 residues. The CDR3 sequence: CASRPGGDQPQHF. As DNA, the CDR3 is TGTGCCAGCAGGCCAGGGGGGGACCAGCCCCAGCATTTT.

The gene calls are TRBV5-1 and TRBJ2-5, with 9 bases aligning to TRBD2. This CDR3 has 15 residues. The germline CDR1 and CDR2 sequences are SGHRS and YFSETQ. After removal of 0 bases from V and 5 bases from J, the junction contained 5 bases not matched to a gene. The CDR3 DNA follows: TGCGCCAGCAGCTTGGCTGGGACTAGCCCGGAGACCCAGTACTTC. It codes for CASSLAGTSPETQYF.

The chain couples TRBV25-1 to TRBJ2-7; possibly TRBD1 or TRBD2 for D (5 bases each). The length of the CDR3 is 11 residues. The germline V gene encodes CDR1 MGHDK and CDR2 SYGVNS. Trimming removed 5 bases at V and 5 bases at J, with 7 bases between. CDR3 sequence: CASSMGDEQYF. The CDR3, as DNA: TGTGCCAGCAGTATGGGGGACGAGCAGTACTTC.